The 3 T cell receptor beta chains below were found in one sample sequenced in a study of shared clonotypes between healthy human individuals. Naivety among CD8 cells was defined by CD45RO negativity and positive CCR7 selection, thereby excluding terminally differentiated effector memory CD45RA+ cells. The assay was immunoSEQ multiplex PCR, and TCRdb's table has in-frame clones only and misses some. The sample records around 2,000,000 clones, about 95% being singletons. Material: naive CD8+ T cells sorted from blood. These receptors all stem from a man between 18 and 29 years old in good health.

V and J are TRBV2 and TRBJ2-3; D may be TRBD1 (5 bases). This CDR3 region has 13 residues. V lost 2 bases and J lost 12, with 15 bases in between. The V gene's germline CDR1 is SNHLY and CDR2 FYNNEI. CDR3 nucleotides: TGTGCCAGCAGTGAACTGTCCCAGGGAAGCCAGTATTTT. Its translation: CASSELSQGSQYF.

This clone was counted only a few times. The rearrangement joins TRBV7-9 to TRBJ2-2, with TRBD2 identical over 7 bases. Trimming took 8 bases from V and 1 from J; bases not matched to a gene: 1. The germline V gene has CDR1 SEHNR and CDR2 FQNEAQ (reference sequence). This CDR3 is built from 13 residues. Here the CDR3 reads CASPGGNTGELFF. In nucleotides, the CDR3 is TGTGCCAGCCCGGGGGGGAACACCGGGGAGCTGTTTTTT. The variable domain in full, with the rest retrieved from reference TRBV7-9 and TRBJ2-2, is DTGVSQNPRHKITKRGQNVTFRCDPISEHNRLYWYRQTLGQGPEFLTYFQNEAQLEKSRLLSDRFSAERPKGSFSTLEIQRTEQGDSAMYLCASPGGNTGELFFGEGSRLTVL.

The V gene is TRBV29-1, the J gene TRBJ1-2; D call uncertain. The V end was cut by 3 bases, the J end by 8 bases, with 7 bases between. CDR1 and CDR2 from the germline V gene are SQVTM and ANQGSEA. CDR3 length: 10 residues. In DNA, the CDR3 is TGCAGCGTTGACTTGGGCGGCTACACCTTC. This encodes CSVDLGGYTF.